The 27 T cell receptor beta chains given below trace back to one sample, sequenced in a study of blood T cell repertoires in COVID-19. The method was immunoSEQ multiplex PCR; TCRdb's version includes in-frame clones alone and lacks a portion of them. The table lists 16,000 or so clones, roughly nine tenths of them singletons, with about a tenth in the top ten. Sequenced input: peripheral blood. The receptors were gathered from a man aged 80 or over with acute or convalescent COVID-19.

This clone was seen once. The CDR3 region is CSVPGQYSYNEQFF. CDR3 bases: TGCAGCGTCCCAGGCCAGTACTCCTACAATGAGCAGTTCTTC. The chain couples TRBV29-1 to TRBJ2-1; the D is unclear. Trimming left V 6 bases short and J 0 bases short, with 12 bases between. CDR1 SQVTM and CDR2 ANQGSEA come from the germline V gene. The CDR3 is made up of 14 amino acids.

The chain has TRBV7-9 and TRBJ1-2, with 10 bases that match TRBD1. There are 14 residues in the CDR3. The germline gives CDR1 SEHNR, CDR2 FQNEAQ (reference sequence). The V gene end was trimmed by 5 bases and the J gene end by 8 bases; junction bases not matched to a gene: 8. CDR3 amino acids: CASSPTGGAGGYTF. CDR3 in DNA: TGTGCCAGCAGCCCGACAGGGGGCGCGGGGGGCTACACCTTC.

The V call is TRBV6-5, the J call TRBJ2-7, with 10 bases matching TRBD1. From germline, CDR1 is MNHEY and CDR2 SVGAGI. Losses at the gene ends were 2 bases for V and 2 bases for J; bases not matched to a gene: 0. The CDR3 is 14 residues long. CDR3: CASSYGQGAYEQYF. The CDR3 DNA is TGTGCCAGCAGTTACGGACAGGGGGCCTACGAGCAGTACTTC.

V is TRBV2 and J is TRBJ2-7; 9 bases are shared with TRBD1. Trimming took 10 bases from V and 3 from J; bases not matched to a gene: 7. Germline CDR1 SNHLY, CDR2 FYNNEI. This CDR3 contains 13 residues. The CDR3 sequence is CAIGQGPNYEQYF. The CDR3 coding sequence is TGTGCCATCGGACAGGGGCCTAACTACGAGCAGTACTTC.

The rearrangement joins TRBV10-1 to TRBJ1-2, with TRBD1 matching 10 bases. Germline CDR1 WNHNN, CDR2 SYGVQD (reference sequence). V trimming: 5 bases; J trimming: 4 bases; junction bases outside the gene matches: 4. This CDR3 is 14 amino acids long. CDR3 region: CASSPGQGSYGYTF. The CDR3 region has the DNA TGCGCCAGCAGTCCGGGACAGGGGAGCTATGGCTACACCTTC.

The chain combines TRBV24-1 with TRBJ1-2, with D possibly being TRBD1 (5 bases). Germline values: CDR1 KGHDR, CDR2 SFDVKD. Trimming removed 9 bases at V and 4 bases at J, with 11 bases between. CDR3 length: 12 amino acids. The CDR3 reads CATSGGSYGYTF. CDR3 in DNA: TGTGCCACCTCGGGGGGTAGCTATGGCTACACCTTC.

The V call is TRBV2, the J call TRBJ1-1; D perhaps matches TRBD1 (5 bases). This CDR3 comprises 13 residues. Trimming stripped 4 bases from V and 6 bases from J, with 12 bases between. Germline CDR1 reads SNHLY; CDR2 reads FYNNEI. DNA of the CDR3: TGTGCCAGCAGTGGGGGGGGAGGTTCTGAAGCTTTCTTT. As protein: CASSGGGGSEAFF.

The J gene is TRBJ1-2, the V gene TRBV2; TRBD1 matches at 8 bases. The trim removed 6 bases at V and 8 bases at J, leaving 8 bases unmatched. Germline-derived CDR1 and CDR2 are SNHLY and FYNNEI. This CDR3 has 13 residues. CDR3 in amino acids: CASRGQGLGGYTF. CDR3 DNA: TGTGCCAGCAGAGGACAGGGTCTAGGCGGCTACACCTTC.

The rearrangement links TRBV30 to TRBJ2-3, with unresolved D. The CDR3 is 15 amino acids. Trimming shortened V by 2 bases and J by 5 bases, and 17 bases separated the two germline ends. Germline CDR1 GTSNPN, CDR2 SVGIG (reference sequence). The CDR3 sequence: CAWSKEQAYGDTQYF. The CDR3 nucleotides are TGTGCCTGGAGTAAGGAGCAAGCCTATGGAGATACGCAGTATTTT. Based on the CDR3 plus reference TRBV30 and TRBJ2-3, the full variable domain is SQTIHQWPATLVQPVGSPLSLECTVEGTSNPNLYWYRQAAGRGLQLLFYSVGIGQISSEVPQNLSASRPQDRQFILSSKKLLLSDSGFYLCAWSKEQAYGDTQYFGPGTRLTVL.

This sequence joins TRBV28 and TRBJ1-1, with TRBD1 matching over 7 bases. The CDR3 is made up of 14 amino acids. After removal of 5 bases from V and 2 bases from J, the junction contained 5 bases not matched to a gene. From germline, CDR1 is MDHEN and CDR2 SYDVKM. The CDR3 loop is CASSVDRVNTEAFF. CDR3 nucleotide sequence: TGTGCCAGCAGTGTCGACAGGGTAAACACTGAAGCTTTCTTT.

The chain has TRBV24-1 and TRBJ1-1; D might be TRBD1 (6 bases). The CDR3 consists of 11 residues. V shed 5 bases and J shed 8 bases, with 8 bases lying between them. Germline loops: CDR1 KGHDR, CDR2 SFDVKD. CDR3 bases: TGTGCCACCAGTGCGGGGGGCGAAGCTTTCTTT. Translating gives CATSAGGEAFF.

CDR3 bases: TGCGCCAGCAGCACGGGACATCTGAACACTGAAGCTTTCTTT. Residues: CASSTGHLNTEAFF. The rearrangement links TRBV5-1 to TRBJ1-1; D is possibly TRBD1 (6 bases). CDR3 length: 14 amino acids. V was trimmed by 4 bases and J by 0 bases, leaving 10 bases between them. Germline V gene lookup returns CDR1 SGHRS and CDR2 YFSETQ.

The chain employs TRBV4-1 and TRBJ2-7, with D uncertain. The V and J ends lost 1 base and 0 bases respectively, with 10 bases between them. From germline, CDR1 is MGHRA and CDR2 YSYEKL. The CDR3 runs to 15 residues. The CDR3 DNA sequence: TGCGCCAGCAGCCAAGTAACTGGTACCTCCTACGAGCAGTACTTC. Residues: CASSQVTGTSYEQYF.

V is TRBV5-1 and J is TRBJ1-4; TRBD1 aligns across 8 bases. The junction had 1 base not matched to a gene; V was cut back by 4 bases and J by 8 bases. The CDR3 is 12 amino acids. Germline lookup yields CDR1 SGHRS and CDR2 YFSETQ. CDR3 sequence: CASSRDREKLFF. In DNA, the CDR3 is TGCGCCAGCAGCAGGGACAGGGAAAAACTGTTTTTT.

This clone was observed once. CDR3 sequence: CASSLGQNTEAFF. CDR3 nucleotide sequence: TGTGCCAGCAGCTTAGGCCAGAACACTGAAGCTTTCTTT. The rearrangement links TRBV13 to TRBJ1-1; D is uncertain. This CDR3 contains 13 residues. The V gene lost 0 bases and the J gene lost 1 base, with 3 bases spanning the gap. Germline CDR1 and CDR2: PRHDT and FYEKMQ (reference sequence).

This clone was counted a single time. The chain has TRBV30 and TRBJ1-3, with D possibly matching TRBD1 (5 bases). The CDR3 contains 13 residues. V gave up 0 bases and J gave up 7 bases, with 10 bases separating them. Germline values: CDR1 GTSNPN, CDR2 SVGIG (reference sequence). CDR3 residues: CAWSVLRGNTIYF. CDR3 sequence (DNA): TGTGCCTGGAGTGTACTAAGGGGTAACACCATATATTTT.

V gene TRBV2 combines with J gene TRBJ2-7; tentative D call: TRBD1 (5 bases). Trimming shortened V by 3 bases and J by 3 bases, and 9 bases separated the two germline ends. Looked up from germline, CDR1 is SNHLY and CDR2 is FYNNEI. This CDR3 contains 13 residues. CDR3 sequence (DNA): TGTGCCAGCAGTGAGGGGCAGATCTACGAGCAGTACTTC. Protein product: CASSEGQIYEQYF. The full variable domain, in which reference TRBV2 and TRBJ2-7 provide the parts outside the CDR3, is EPEVTQTPSHQVTQMGQEVILRCVPISNHLYFYWYRQILGQKVEFLVSFYNNEISEKSEIFDDQFSVERPDGSNFTLKIRSTKLEDSAMYFCASSEGQIYEQYFGPGTRLTVT.

CDR3 in amino acids: CASSLVAAMNTEAFF. CDR3 nucleotides: TGTGCCAGCAGCCTCGTCGCGGCTATGAACACTGAAGCTTTCTTT. This sequence joins TRBV6-5 and TRBJ1-1, with D hard to call. V was shortened by 6 bases and J by 0 bases, with 14 bases between the two germline ends. Germline CDR1 and CDR2: MNHEY and SVGAGI. CDR3 length: 15 amino acids.

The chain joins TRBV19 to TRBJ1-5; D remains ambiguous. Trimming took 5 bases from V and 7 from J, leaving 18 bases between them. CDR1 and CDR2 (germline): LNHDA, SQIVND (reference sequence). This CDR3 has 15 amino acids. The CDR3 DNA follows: TGTGCCAGTAGTGAGAGTTGGCGGGCCAGGCAGCCCCAGCATTTT. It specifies CASSESWRARQPQHF.

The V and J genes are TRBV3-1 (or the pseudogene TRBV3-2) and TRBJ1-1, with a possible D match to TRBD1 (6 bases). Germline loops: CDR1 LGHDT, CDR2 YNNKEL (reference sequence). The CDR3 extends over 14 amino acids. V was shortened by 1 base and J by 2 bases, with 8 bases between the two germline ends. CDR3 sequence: CASSQGQVNTEAFF. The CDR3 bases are TGTGCCAGCAGCCAAGGACAGGTTAACACTGAAGCTTTCTTT.

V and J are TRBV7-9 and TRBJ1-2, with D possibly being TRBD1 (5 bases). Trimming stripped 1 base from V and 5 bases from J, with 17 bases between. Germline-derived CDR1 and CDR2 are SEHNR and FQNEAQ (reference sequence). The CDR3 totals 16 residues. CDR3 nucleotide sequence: TGTGCCAGCAGCTTAGTAGAGGCAGGGTCGAGATATGGCTACACCTTC. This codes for CASSLVEAGSRYGYTF.

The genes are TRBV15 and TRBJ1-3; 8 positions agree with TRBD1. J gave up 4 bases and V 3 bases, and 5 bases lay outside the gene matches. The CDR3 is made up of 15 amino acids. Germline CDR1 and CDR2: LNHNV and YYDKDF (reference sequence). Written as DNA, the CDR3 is TGTGCCACCAGCAGGTTAGGACAGGGAGGAAACACCATATATTTT. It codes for CATSRLGQGGNTIYF.

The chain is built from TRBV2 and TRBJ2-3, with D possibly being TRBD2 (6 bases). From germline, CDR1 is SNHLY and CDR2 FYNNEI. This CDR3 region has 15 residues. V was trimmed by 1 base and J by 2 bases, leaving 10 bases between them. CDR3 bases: TGTGCCAGCAGTGAAGGGGACTCCTACACAGATACGCAGTATTTT. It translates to CASSEGDSYTDTQYF.

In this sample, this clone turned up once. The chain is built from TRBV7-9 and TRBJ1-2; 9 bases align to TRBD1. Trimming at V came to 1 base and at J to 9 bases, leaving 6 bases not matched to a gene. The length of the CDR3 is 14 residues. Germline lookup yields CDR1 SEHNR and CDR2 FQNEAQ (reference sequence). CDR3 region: CASSLEDRGTSYTF. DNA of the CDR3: TGTGCCAGCAGCTTAGAGGACAGGGGTACGAGCTACACCTTC.

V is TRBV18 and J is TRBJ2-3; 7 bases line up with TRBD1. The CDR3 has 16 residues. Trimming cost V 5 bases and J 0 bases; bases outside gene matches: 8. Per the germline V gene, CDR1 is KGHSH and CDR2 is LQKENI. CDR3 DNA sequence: TGTGCCAGCTCAATTCACAGGGGTACTAGCACAGATACGCAGTATTTT. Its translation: CASSIHRGTSTDTQYF. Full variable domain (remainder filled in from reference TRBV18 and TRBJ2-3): NAGVMQNPRHLVRRRGQEARLRCSPMKGHSHVYWYRQLPEEGLKFMVYLQKENIIDESGMPKERFSAEFPKEGPSILRIQQVVRGDSAAYFCASSIHRGTSTDTQYFGPGTRLTVL.

CDR3 in amino acids: CASSLAGDYEQYF. CDR3 DNA: TGTGCCAGCAGTTTGGCAGGGGACTACGAGCAGTACTTC. The chain carries TRBV12-3 or TRBV12-4 and TRBJ2-7; D might be TRBD1 (6 bases). V dropped 3 bases and J dropped 3 bases, with 9 bases sitting between them. The CDR3 is 13 amino acids.

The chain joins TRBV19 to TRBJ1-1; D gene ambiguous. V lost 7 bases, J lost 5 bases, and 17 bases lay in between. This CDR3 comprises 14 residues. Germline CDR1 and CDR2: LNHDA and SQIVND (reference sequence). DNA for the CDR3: TGTGCCAGTACCTCGACCCCTGCCGGGACTGAAGCTTTCTTT. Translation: CASTSTPAGTEAFF.